This T cell receptor (beta chain) was captured by sequencing in a study of T cells after yellow fever vaccination. Researchers made TCR cDNA using 5'RACE template switching, and this step added a universal primer site and UMIs. MiXCR was run by TCRdb on the 5' RACE reads, yielding one entry per CDR3 protein. The sample records under 300,000 distinct CDR3 sequences, 6.9% being singletons. Whole-study findings and limits: At 95% to 97% for CD4 and approximately 88% for CD8, most primary-vaccination clones showed up again after the booster.

Losses at the gene ends were 1 base for V and 7 bases for J; bases not matched to a gene: 4. The CDR3 totals 14 residues. In the case of this clonotype: Antigen: not known.

The sequence was collected from a man younger than 45 who received the YFV17D yellow fever vaccine. The rearrangement uses TRBV12-3 or TRBV12-4 and TRBJ2-1; 7 bases are a match to TRBD2. Sequenced material: CD4+ T cells sorted from PBMCs, taken 15 days after the yellow fever booster vaccination. The CDR3 DNA reads as TGTGCCAGCAGTTTAGGGACTAGGGCGAATGAGCAGTTCTTC. Its translation is CASSLGTRANEQFF.